Shown below are 9 T cell receptor beta chains from a single sample sequenced in a study of blood T cells in healthy people across ages. For the second PCR, which ran for roughly 6 to 11 cycles, a sample-barcoded 5' primer and a J-beta primer mix were used. TCRdb fed the 5' RACE reads into MiXCR, producing one record per CDR3 protein. The data show about 1.6 million distinct CDR3 sequences, with 34% seen just once and about 11% held by the top ten. Material: blood. Receptor source: a woman aged 25 to 39 in good health.

The chain joins TRBV27 to TRBJ1-6; D remains unclear. V was pared by 6 bases and J by 7 bases, with 16 bases between. In germline, CDR1 is MNHEY, CDR2 SMNVEV (reference sequence). The CDR3 totals 15 residues. CDR3 residues: CASSQRLVLNSPLHF. CDR3 in DNA: TGTGCCAGCAGCCAAAGACTGGTCTTGAATTCACCCCTCCACTTT.

The V gene is TRBV20-1, the J gene TRBJ2-3, with 14 bases aligning to TRBD2. Germline V gives CDR1 DFQATT, CDR2 SNEGSKA (reference sequence). J was trimmed by 3 bases and V by 5 bases; bases with no gene match: 1. The CDR3 length is 14 residues. CDR3: CSAWTSGRTDTQYF. In nucleotides, the CDR3 is TGCAGTGCTTGGACTAGCGGGAGGACAGATACGCAGTATTTT.

This clonotype was observed a few times. The chain is built from TRBV12-3 or TRBV12-4 and TRBJ2-3; TRBD1 aligns across 8 bases. The length of the CDR3 is 17 residues. The V segment lost 2 bases and the J segment 1 base; nucleotides outside the gene matches: 8. The CDR3 nucleotides are TGTGCCAGCAGTTTACTGGCAGGGGGCTGGGGCACAGATACGCAGTATTTT. Amino acids: CASSLLAGGWGTDTQYF.

This sequence joins TRBV27 and TRBJ1-6, with 7 bases aligning to TRBD1. This CDR3 is 14 amino acids long. V shed 7 bases and J 7 bases; nucleotides not matched to a gene: 7. Per germline, CDR1 MNHEY and CDR2 SMNVEV (reference sequence). CDR3 residues: CASKLDRVNSPLHF. The CDR3 bases are TGTGCCAGCAAGCTCGACAGGGTCAATTCACCCCTCCACTTT.

On this clonotype itself: A much larger clone differs from this one at a single base, so this may be a read error. The genes are TRBV20-1 and TRBJ2-1; possible D gene TRBD1, 6 bases. Per the germline V gene, CDR1 is DFQATT and CDR2 is SNEGSKA (reference sequence). The length of the CDR3 is 15 residues. The CDR3 protein is CGADEDSSRDNEQFF. CDR3 bases: TGCGGTGCGGACGAGGACAGCTCGAGAGACAATGAGCAGTTCTTC.

The genes are TRBV20-1 and TRBJ1-2, with TRBD1 matching over 8 bases. The CDR3 covers 15 residues. CDR1 DFQATT and CDR2 SNEGSKA come from the germline V gene (reference sequence). Trimming took 1 base from V and 5 from J; bases not matched to a gene: 9. CDR3: CSARGTGKRIYGYTF. The DNA of the CDR3 is TGCAGTGCTAGAGGGACAGGGAAGAGGATATATGGCTACACCTTC.

This clonotype turned up a few times. The chain has TRBV3-1 and TRBJ2-7, with 8 bases fitting TRBD1. Germline CDR1 reads LGHDT; CDR2 reads YNNKEL (reference sequence). V was pared by 2 bases and J by 6 bases, with 12 bases of the junction left unmatched. This CDR3 has 16 residues. This chain's CDR3 is CASSQSPGTGLGEQYF. CDR3 DNA sequence: TGTGCCAGCAGCCAAAGCCCCGGGACAGGTCTAGGCGAGCAGTACTTC.

The chain has TRBV14 and TRBJ2-7; D may be TRBD1 or TRBD2 (6 bases each). Trimming took off 4 bases at V and 3 bases at J, with 16 bases between the two ends. The CDR3 consists of 15 residues. Germline-derived CDR1 and CDR2 are SGHDN and FVKESK. The CDR3 is CASSREGGWGYEQYF. CDR3 bases: TGTGCCAGCAGCCGAGAGGGGGGTTGGGGCTACGAGCAGTACTTC.

A note on this clonotype: A much larger clonotype is one base distant, so this may be a read error. Because it lacks the conserved phenylalanine or tryptophan at the end, this CDR3 is likely a read error. V and J are TRBV29-1 and TRBJ2-3, with a tentative D call TRBD2 (5 bases). The CDR3 sequence is 13 residues long. Looked up from germline, CDR1 is SQVTM and CDR2 is ANQGSEA. V lost 7 bases to trimming and J lost 2 bases, with 13 bases between them. In DNA form, the CDR3 reads TGCAGCGCGTCCGGCGGGTACACAGATACGCAGTATTAT. Its protein product is CSASGGYTDTQYY.